The 18 T cell receptor beta chains below were found in one sample sequenced in a study of blood T cell repertoires in COVID-19. TCRdb's table, derived via immunoSEQ multiplex PCR, lists solely in-frame clones and lacks some. The sample shows more than 200,000 clones, 84% of them seen only once. Specimen: peripheral blood. The receptors here all came from a man between 60 and 75 years old with acute or convalescent COVID-19.

The count of this clone is one. The chain carries TRBV6-1 and TRBJ2-3; possible D gene TRBD2, 7 bases. The CDR3 is 16 residues long. V was pared by 1 base and J by 4 bases, with 15 bases between. Looked up from germline, CDR1 is MNHNS and CDR2 is SASEGT. Written as DNA, the CDR3 is TGTGCCAGCAGTGAAGTTTTAAGGGGGGGTCCAGATACGCAGTATTTT. This translates into CASSEVLRGGPDTQYF.

The chain recombines TRBV4-1 with TRBJ2-5; maybe TRBD1 (5 bases). Trimming cost V 4 bases and J 5 bases, with 11 bases left between them. Germline assignment: CDR1 MGHRA and CDR2 YSYEKL. The CDR3 is 13 residues long. The CDR3 nucleotides are TGCGCCAGCAGCCTGACAGTGGCGGAGACCCAGTACTTC. This translates into CASSLTVAETQYF.

The CDR3 loop reads CASSFRGVGTEAFF. CDR3 in DNA: TGTGCCAGCAGTTTTCGGGGGGTCGGCACTGAAGCTTTCTTT. This rearrangement joins TRBV2 to TRBJ1-1; a possible D gene is TRBD1 (5 bases). The CDR3 has 14 amino acids. Germline assignment: CDR1 SNHLY and CDR2 FYNNEI. The V gene lost 5 bases and the J gene lost 4 bases, with 14 bases spanning the gap.

The chain carries TRBV5-1 and TRBJ1-6; 8 positions match TRBD1. CDR3 length: 15 amino acids. The V and J ends lost 2 bases and 6 bases, in that order; junction bases with no gene match: 4. Germline loops: CDR1 SGHRS, CDR2 YFSETQ. CDR3: CASSFDRGTNSPLHF. CDR3 nucleotides: TGCGCCAGCAGCTTTGACAGGGGAACTAATTCACCCCTCCACTTT.

The J gene is TRBJ2-1, the V gene TRBV27, with D possibly TRBD2 on 7 matching bases. V shed 7 bases and J shed 7 bases, with 17 bases lying between them. This CDR3 has 14 residues. CDR1 and CDR2 from the germline V gene are MNHEY and SMNVEV (reference sequence). CDR3 residues: CASNKFEGGNEQFF. The CDR3 region has the DNA TGTGCCAGCAATAAATTTGAGGGGGGGAATGAGCAGTTCTTC.

The gene calls are TRBV6-2 or TRBV6-3 and TRBJ2-5, with 8 nucleotides matching TRBD2. The V gene end was trimmed by 5 bases and the J gene end by 5 bases; junction bases not matched to a gene: 4. Per the germline V gene, CDR1 is MNHEY and CDR2 is SVGEGT. The CDR3 runs 13 residues. The CDR3 bases are TGTGCCAGCAGTGGGACTAGTATTGAGACCCAGTACTTC. Amino acids: CASSGTSIETQYF.

The chain employs TRBV19 and TRBJ1-4; D call uncertain. There are 16 residues in the CDR3. V dropped 4 bases and J dropped 0 bases, with 12 bases sitting between them. Looked up from germline, CDR1 is LNHDA and CDR2 is SQIVND (reference sequence). CDR3 region: CASSNPVGATNEKLFF. CDR3 sequence (DNA): TGTGCCAGTAGTAATCCCGTCGGGGCAACTAATGAAAAACTGTTTTTT.

The chain combines TRBV9 with TRBJ1-2; D might be TRBD1 (5 bases). The length of the CDR3 is 14 residues. Germline CDR1 reads SGDLS; CDR2 reads YYNGEE. The V gene lost 0 bases and the J gene lost 3 bases, with 9 bases spanning the gap. CDR3 in DNA: TGTGCCAGCAGCGTAGACGGGGGAGACTATGGCTACACCTTC. This sequence encodes CASSVDGGDYGYTF.

This chain connects TRBV5-1 to TRBJ2-7, with TRBD1 as a possible D gene (6 bases). Trimming stripped 0 bases from V and 0 bases from J, with 7 bases between. The CDR3 loop spans 14 amino acids. Germline CDR1 reads SGHRS; CDR2 reads YFSETQ. CDR3 residues: CASSLGTASYEQYF. The CDR3 DNA is TGCGCCAGCAGCTTGGGGACAGCCTCCTACGAGCAGTACTTC.

The V and J genes are TRBV6-5 and TRBJ2-7; the D is unclear. The CDR3 loop spans 11 amino acids. The V end was cut by 6 bases, the J end by 3 bases, with 6 bases between. Germline V CDR1 and CDR2: MNHEY, SVGAGI. In nucleotides, the CDR3 is TGTGCCAGCAGCCAAAACTACGAGCAGTACTTC. It is translated as CASSQNYEQYF.

The V call is TRBV15, the J call TRBJ2-7; 12 nucleotides match TRBD2. The germline V gene has CDR1 LNHNV and CDR2 YYDKDF (reference sequence). V trimming: 2 bases; J trimming: 2 bases; junction bases outside the gene matches: 4. The CDR3 runs to 16 residues. This CDR3 is CATSRPGLAGTYEQYF. In DNA form, the CDR3 reads TGTGCCACCAGCAGACCCGGACTAGCGGGGACCTACGAGCAGTACTTC.

The chain has TRBV5-1 and TRBJ2-7, with 10 bases that match TRBD1. This CDR3 has 14 amino acids. The germline V gene encodes CDR1 SGHRS and CDR2 YFSETQ. V was pared by 7 bases and J by 3 bases, with 7 bases of the junction left unmatched. CDR3 bases: TGCGCCAGCCACGGTGGGACAGGGGTCTACGAGCAGTACTTC. Encoded protein: CASHGGTGVYEQYF.

V gene TRBV5-1 combines with J gene TRBJ2-7; 11 bases align to TRBD2. In germline, CDR1 is SGHRS, CDR2 YFSETQ. J lost 3 bases, V lost 4 bases, and 9 bases had no gene match. This CDR3 spans 16 amino acids. The CDR3 protein is CASSAGTSGGYYEQYF. CDR3 nucleotides: TGCGCCAGCAGCGCAGGGACTAGCGGAGGGTACTACGAGCAGTACTTC. The full variable domain, in which reference TRBV5-1 and TRBJ2-7 provide the parts outside the CDR3, is KAGVTQTPRYLIKTRGQQVTLSCSPISGHRSVSWYQQTPGQGLQFLFEYFSETQRNKGNFPGRFSGRQFSNSRSEMNVSTLELGDSALYLCASSAGTSGGYYEQYFGPGTRLTVT.

The V call is TRBV7-2, the J call TRBJ2-3; D gene uncertain. In germline, CDR1 is SGHTA, CDR2 FQGNSA. CDR3 length equals 15 residues. V gave up 5 bases and J gave up 1 base, with 13 bases separating them. CDR3 sequence reads: CASSPRVYGTDTQYF. The CDR3 coding sequence is TGTGCCAGCAGCCCCCGCGTATATGGCACAGATACGCAGTATTTT.

The chain recombines TRBV6-6 with TRBJ1-1, with TRBD1 as a possible D gene (6 bases). The CDR3 runs 13 residues. Trimming removed 4 bases from V and 12 bases from J, with 18 bases in between. Germline CDR1 reads MNHNY; CDR2 reads SVGAGI (reference sequence). CDR3 coding DNA: TGTGCCAGCAGTTCCACCGGGACACCCGAGTCTTTCTTT. This encodes CASSSTGTPESFF.

This clone came up once. The chain carries TRBV6-5 and TRBJ2-5; TRBD2 matches at 11 bases. J gave up 3 bases and V 4 bases, and 4 bases lay outside the gene matches. This CDR3 contains 15 residues. In germline, CDR1 is MNHEY, CDR2 SVGAGI. This CDR3 reads CASSSALAGEETQYF. The DNA of the CDR3 is TGTGCCAGCAGTTCAGCACTAGCGGGGGAAGAGACCCAGTACTTC.

A note on this clone: At one end the junction does not follow the germline gene, possibly because of a read error. The chain couples TRBV5-5 to TRBJ2-7; perhaps TRBD2 as D (6 bases). This CDR3 has 13 residues. Germline values: CDR1 SGHKS, CDR2 YYEKEE (reference sequence). The CDR3, as DNA: TGTGCCAGCAGCGCCGGACTGGACTACGCGCAGTACTTC. It yields the protein CASSAGLDYAQYF.

In DNA, the CDR3 is TGCGCCAGCAGCCCTGGCGCGGGGAACACAGATACGCAGTATTTT. It is translated as CASSPGAGNTDTQYF. The V call is TRBV5-1, the J call TRBJ2-3; TRBD2 might be the D (6 bases). CDR3 length: 15 residues. V was clipped by 4 bases and J by 2 bases, with 14 bases between them. Germline V gives CDR1 SGHRS, CDR2 YFSETQ.